This T cell receptor beta chain was sequenced in a study of blood T cell repertoires in COVID-19. In the study overall: Whether acute or convalescent, the COVID-19 samples came from the United States, Italy and Spain. Sources were T cells, B-cell-depleted T cells, or PBMCs; the material itself was cDNA or gDNA.

Sequencing was performed with immunoSEQ multiplex PCR; in TCRdb, only in-frame clones are kept and a portion is missing. The data contain about 100,000 clones, approximately 93% of them singletons. Per germline, CDR1 MNHNY and CDR2 SVGAGI (reference sequence). This CDR3 contains 16 residues. Germline trimming cut 6 bases from V and 0 bases from J; bases unmatched to any gene: 8. This TCR derives from a man aged 50 or older with active COVID-19. Sequencing was performed on peripheral blood. This sequence joins TRBV6-6 and TRBJ1-3; 7 bases line up with TRBD1. The CDR3, as DNA: TGTGCCAGCAGGGGGGACAGATCGCTCTCTGGAAACACCATATATTTT. Translating it yields CASRGDRSLSGNTIYF.